Following are 20 T cell receptor beta chains from one sample sequenced in a study of OX40 agonist ivuxolimab in advanced cancers. Method: immunoSEQ multiplex PCR; TCRdb's copy keeps in-frame clones and lacks some. This table has over 80,000 clones, about 93% appearing once. This specimen consisted of CD4+ or CD8+ T cells sorted from blood, obtained in a trial of the OX40 agonist ivuxolimab. The receptors were gathered from an adult with an advanced solid tumor such as melanoma, head and neck, liver or kidney cancer.

This chain connects TRBV2 to TRBJ2-3, with 9 positions matching TRBD1. The CDR3 extends over 14 amino acids. V was clipped by 11 bases and J by 1 base; unmatched bases: 7. Germline V gene sequence: CDR1 SNHLY, CDR2 FYNNEI. The CDR3 DNA reads as TGTGCCGGGTCGGGACAGGGTGGCACAGATACGCAGTATTTT. Residues: CAGSGQGGTDTQYF. Based on the CDR3 plus reference TRBV2 and TRBJ2-3, the full variable domain is EPEVTQTPSHQVTQMGQEVILRCVPISNHLYFYWYRQILGQKVEFLVSFYNNEISEKSEIFDDQFSVERPDGSNFTLKIRSTKLEDSAMYFCAGSGQGGTDTQYFGPGTRLTVL.

This chain links TRBV28 with TRBJ1-2, with 9 bases matching TRBD1. This CDR3 has 14 amino acids. V was pared by 6 bases and J by 4 bases, with 6 bases of the junction left unmatched. CDR1 and CDR2 from the germline V gene are MDHEN and SYDVKM. Written as DNA, the CDR3 is TGTGCCAGCAGCGCTACAGGGGGCGTCTATGGCTACACCTTC. Translation: CASSATGGVYGYTF.

For this clone: Other DNA sequences from this sample encode an identical CDR3 as well. V usage is TRBV5-1 and J usage is TRBJ2-1, with D tentatively TRBD1 (6 bases). Between the trimmed V and J ends, which lost 2 bases and 6 bases, there was a span of 6 bases. Per the germline V gene, CDR1 is SGHRS and CDR2 is YFSETQ. This CDR3 comprises 12 residues. The CDR3 DNA reads as TGCGCCAGCAGCTTACAGGGCAATGAGCAGTTCTTC. It codes for CASSLQGNEQFF.

There are a few counts of this clone. For the CDR3, the DNA is TGCGCCAGCAGTTTGCCGACAGCAAACACTGAAGCTTTCTTT. Amino acids: CASSLPTANTEAFF. The chain is built from TRBV5-1 and TRBJ1-1; tentative D call: TRBD1 (5 bases). Per the germline V gene, CDR1 is SGHRS and CDR2 is YFSETQ. CDR3 length: 14 amino acids. V lost 5 bases and J 2 bases, leaving 13 bases between the germline ends.

The chain links TRBV4-3 to TRBJ2-7; 7 nucleotides match TRBD1. The CDR3 extends over 16 amino acids. The V gene end was trimmed by 1 base and the J gene end by 1 base; junction bases not matched to a gene: 7. Germline V CDR1 and CDR2: LGHNA, YSLEER. This CDR3 reads CASSQARTGSSYEQYF. The CDR3 bases are TGCGCCAGCAGCCAAGCTCGGACAGGTTCTTCCTACGAGCAGTACTTC.

The chain recombines TRBV5-4 with TRBJ2-2; D unclear. This CDR3 spans 17 amino acids. CDR1 SGHNT and CDR2 YYREEE come from the germline V gene (reference sequence). Trimming took 0 bases from V and 4 from J, leaving 16 bases between them. CDR3 nucleotides: TGTGCCAGCAGCTTGGATCCGGGCGGCAGAGGCACCGGGGAGCTGTTTTTT. Translation gives CASSLDPGGRGTGELFF.

This clone has a handful of counts. The rearrangement joins TRBV29-1 to TRBJ2-5; either TRBD1 or TRBD2 may supply D (5 bases each). The germline gives CDR1 SQVTM, CDR2 ANQGSEA. The CDR3 consists of 13 residues. Between the trimmed V and J ends, which lost 3 bases and 5 bases, there was a span of 13 bases. In nucleotides, the CDR3 is TGCAGCGTTGACGGGACCGTACGTGAGACCCAGTACTTC. It translates to CSVDGTVRETQYF.

This clone has just a few counts. This rearrangement joins TRBV19 to TRBJ2-2, with D perhaps matching TRBD1 (6 bases). Germline lookup yields CDR1 LNHDA and CDR2 SQIVND (reference sequence). The CDR3 is 15 amino acids. Trimming pared 4 bases from V and 8 bases from J, leaving 17 bases between. The CDR3 protein is CASSTPLGAIGELFF. CDR3 in DNA: TGTGCCAGTAGTACACCTCTGGGGGCTATAGGGGAGCTGTTTTTT.

V is TRBV4-2 and J is TRBJ1-2; a possible D gene is TRBD1 (6 bases). Germline V gives CDR1 LGHNA, CDR2 YNFKEQ. The CDR3 runs to 15 residues. The V end was cut by 6 bases, the J end by 4 bases, with 18 bases between. The chain's CDR3 is CASSRTEKGGYGYTF. CDR3 DNA sequence: TGTGCCAGCAGTAGGACAGAAAAAGGGGGCTATGGCTACACCTTC.

V gene TRBV27 combines with J gene TRBJ2-1, with 13 positions matching TRBD2. The V gene end was trimmed by 3 bases and the J gene end by 3 bases; junction bases not matched to a gene: 8. The CDR3 contains 18 residues. The germline V gene encodes CDR1 MNHEY and CDR2 SMNVEV (reference sequence). The CDR3 bases are TGTGCCAGCAGTTTTATTAGGACTAGCGGGAGTATCTACAATGAGCAGTTCTTC. This gives the protein CASSFIRTSGSIYNEQFF.

The V and J genes are TRBV5-8 and TRBJ1-3, with TRBD1 matching 7 bases. CDR3 length: 17 residues. Germline trimming cut 7 bases from V and 3 bases from J; bases unmatched to any gene: 16. Germline CDR1 is SGHTS and CDR2 is YDEGEE. Written as DNA, the CDR3 is TGTGCCAGCGGACGAACAGGGGACCCTCGGGATGGAAACACCATATATTTT. Translation: CASGRTGDPRDGNTIYF.

The CDR3 nucleotides are TGTGCCAGCAGTTCGGGACAGGCAACCCAGCGGCAGTTCTTC. It specifies CASSSGQATQRQFF. V gene TRBV28 combines with J gene TRBJ2-1, with TRBD1 matching 8 bases. The V gene's germline CDR1 is MDHEN and CDR2 SYDVKM. J was trimmed by 12 bases and V by 4 bases; bases with no gene match: 11. This CDR3 region has 14 residues.

The chain's CDR3 is CASSQRDRGDEQYF. In DNA form, the CDR3 reads TGCGCCAGCAGCCAACGGGACAGGGGGGACGAGCAGTACTTC. V and J are TRBV4-3 and TRBJ2-7, with 11 nucleotides matching TRBD1. The junction had 2 bases not matched to a gene; V was cut back by 2 bases and J by 5 bases. Germline V gene lookup returns CDR1 LGHNA and CDR2 YSLEER. The CDR3 has 14 amino acids.

The rearrangement joins TRBV30 to TRBJ1-1, with 8 positions matching TRBD1. The germline CDR1 and CDR2 sequences are GTSNPN and SVGIG (reference sequence). CDR3 size: 18 residues. J gave up 2 bases and V 1 base, and 15 bases lay outside the gene matches. The CDR3 coding sequence is TGTGCCTGGAGTGCCCTAGGAAACAGGGGGGGGTCTAACACTGAAGCTTTCTTT. Its translation: CAWSALGNRGGSNTEAFF.

The rearrangement links TRBV19 to TRBJ2-2; 8 bases are a match to TRBD2. The germline V gene has CDR1 LNHDA and CDR2 SQIVND (reference sequence). V was clipped by 4 bases and J by 1 base; unmatched bases: 5. This CDR3 comprises 16 residues. CDR3: CASSTASGLNTGELFF. CDR3 bases: TGTGCCAGTAGTACGGCTAGCGGGTTGAACACCGGGGAGCTGTTTTTT.

The chain uses TRBV4-1 and TRBJ2-5; D gene unclear. The V end was cut by 2 bases, the J end by 5 bases, with 9 bases between. The CDR3 runs to 13 residues. CDR1 is MGHRA and CDR2 is YSYEKL in the germline V gene. The CDR3 DNA sequence: TGCGCCAGCAGCCAACGATCGTGGGAGACCCAGTACTTC. It is translated as CASSQRSWETQYF.

V gene TRBV9 combines with J gene TRBJ2-1; TRBD1 aligns across 7 bases. The CDR3 runs to 15 residues. Germline V gives CDR1 SGDLS, CDR2 YYNGEE. V dropped 3 bases and J dropped 4; count of bases not matched to a gene: 7. This chain's CDR3 is CASSEGQLPYNEQFF. CDR3 in DNA: TGTGCCAGCAGCGAGGGACAGCTACCTTACAATGAGCAGTTCTTC.

This clone has only one observation. V is TRBV7-2 and J is TRBJ1-4; a possible D gene is TRBD1 (5 bases). V lost 5 bases and J 3 bases, leaving 13 bases between the germline ends. Germline loops: CDR1 SGHTA, CDR2 FQGNSA. The CDR3 spans 15 residues. The chain's CDR3 is CASSLGGLANEKLFF. CDR3 coding DNA: TGTGCCAGCAGCCTCGGGGGATTGGCTAATGAAAAACTGTTTTTT.

The chain couples TRBV5-1 to TRBJ2-1; D unresolved. The CDR3 runs 16 residues. CDR1 is SGHRS and CDR2 is YFSETQ in the germline V gene. V lost 2 bases to trimming and J lost 0 bases, with 12 bases between them. The CDR3 spells CASSLNPLGSYNEQFF. In DNA form, the CDR3 reads TGCGCCAGCAGCTTAAACCCTCTCGGCTCCTACAATGAGCAGTTCTTC.

The chain links TRBV18 to TRBJ1-5, with TRBD1 matching 10 bases. The CDR3 is 16 residues long. Germline V gene data show CDR1 as KGHSH and CDR2 as LQKENI. J lost 5 bases, V lost 2 bases, and 6 bases had no gene match. CDR3 in DNA: TGTGCCAGCTCACCAGGGACAGGGGTCTTACATCAGCCCCAGCATTTT. Translation: CASSPGTGVLHQPQHF.